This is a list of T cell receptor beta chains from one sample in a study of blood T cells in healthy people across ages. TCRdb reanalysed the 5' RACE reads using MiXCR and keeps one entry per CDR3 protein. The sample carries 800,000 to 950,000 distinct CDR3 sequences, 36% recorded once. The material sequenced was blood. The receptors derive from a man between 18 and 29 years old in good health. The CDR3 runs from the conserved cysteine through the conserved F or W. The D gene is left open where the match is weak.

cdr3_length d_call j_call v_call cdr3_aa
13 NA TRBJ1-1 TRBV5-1 CASSLNRITEAFF
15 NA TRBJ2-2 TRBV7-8 CASSLGAGWTGELFF
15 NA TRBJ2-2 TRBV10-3 CAISDETDSTGELFF
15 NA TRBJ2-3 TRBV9 CASSVEALAVDTQYF
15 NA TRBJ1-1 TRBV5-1 CASSWNDGGRTEAFF
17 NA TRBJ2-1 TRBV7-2 CASSSLGGGYDYNEQFF
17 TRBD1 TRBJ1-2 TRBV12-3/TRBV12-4 CASSFPRPGQGARGYTF
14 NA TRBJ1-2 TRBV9 CASSVGPNDYGYTF
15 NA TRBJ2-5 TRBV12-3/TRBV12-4 CASIRPGLSQETQYF
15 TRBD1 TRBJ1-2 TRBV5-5 CASSTPGQGSYGYTF
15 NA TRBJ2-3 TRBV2 CASSERIDPTDTQYF
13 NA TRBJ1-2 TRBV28 CASSLGRPLGYTF
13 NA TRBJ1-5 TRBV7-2 CASGRTVNQPQHF
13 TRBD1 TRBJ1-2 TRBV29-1 CSARQGPNYGYTF
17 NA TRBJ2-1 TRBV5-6 CASSPSGSGHLANEQFF
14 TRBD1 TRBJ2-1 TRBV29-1 CSVERAGGYNEQFF
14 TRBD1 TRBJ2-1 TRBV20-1 CSARRDRGFYEQFF
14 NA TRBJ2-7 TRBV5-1 CASSPSGQTYEQYF
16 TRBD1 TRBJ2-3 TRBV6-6 CASSVPGQGPTDTQYF
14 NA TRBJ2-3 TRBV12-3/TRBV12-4 CASNLGAGGDTQYF
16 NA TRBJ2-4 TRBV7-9 CASSLGLDVAKNIQYF
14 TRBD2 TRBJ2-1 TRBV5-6 CASTGLAEYNEQFF
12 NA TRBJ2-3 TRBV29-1 CSVSQQEDTQYF
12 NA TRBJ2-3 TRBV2 CATAPGADTQYF
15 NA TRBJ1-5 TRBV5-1 CASSLGLSGDQPQHF
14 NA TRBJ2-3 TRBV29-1 CSVESQLGTDTQYF
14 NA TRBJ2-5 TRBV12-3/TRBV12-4 CASSVLGIQETQYF
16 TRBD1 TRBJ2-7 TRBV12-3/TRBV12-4 CASTGRGRWGDYGQYF
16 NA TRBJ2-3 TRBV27 CASSYNGGLSTDTQYF
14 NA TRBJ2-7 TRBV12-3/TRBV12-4 CASRPGRTSYEQYF
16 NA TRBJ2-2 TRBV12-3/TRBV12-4 CASSFVPASNTGELFF
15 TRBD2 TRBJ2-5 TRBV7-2 CASSYSGGAPNEQYF
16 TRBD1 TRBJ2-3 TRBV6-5 CASSYGTGGIGNTQYF
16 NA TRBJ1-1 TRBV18 CASSRNTGTKNTEAFF
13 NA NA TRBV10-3 CAIAGVNYNEQYF
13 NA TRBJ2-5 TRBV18 CASSVSQNNEQYF
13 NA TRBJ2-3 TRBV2 CATGQALGDTQYF
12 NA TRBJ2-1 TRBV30 CAWRQVVYEQFF
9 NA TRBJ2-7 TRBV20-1 CSYIYEQYF
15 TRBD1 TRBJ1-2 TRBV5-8 CASSTRQGPSYGYTF
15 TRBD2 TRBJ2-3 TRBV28 CASSKTSGGVDTQYF
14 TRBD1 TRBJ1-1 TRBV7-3 CASSWGTENTEAFF
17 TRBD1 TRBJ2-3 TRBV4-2 CASSQVRTGLRTDTQYF
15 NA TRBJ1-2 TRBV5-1 CASRDSVWGNHGYTF
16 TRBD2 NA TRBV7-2 CASTLSGASGVETQYF
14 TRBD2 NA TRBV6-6 CASRPGTRNYEQYF
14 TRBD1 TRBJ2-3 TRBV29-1 CSVESGQSPDTQYF
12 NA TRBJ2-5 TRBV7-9 CASSLTSWEQYF
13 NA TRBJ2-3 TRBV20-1 CSANGIRTDTQYF
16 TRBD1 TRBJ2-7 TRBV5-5 CASSRIGQGHSDEQYF
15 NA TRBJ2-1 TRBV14 CASSDLQSSYNEQFF
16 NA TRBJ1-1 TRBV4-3 CASSQDHGGTYTEAFF
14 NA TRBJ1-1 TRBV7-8 CASRERGFNTEAFF
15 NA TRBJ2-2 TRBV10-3 CAISERGGGTGELFF
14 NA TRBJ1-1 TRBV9 CASSHNQGGTEAFF
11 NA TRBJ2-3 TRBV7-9 CASNPLDTQYF
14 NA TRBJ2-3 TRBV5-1 CASSRIAPADTQYF
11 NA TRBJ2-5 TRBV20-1 CSARLTSEQYF
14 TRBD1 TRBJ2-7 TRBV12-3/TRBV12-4 CASSLAGGMFEQYF
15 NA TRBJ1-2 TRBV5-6 CASSFRDTGRFGYTF